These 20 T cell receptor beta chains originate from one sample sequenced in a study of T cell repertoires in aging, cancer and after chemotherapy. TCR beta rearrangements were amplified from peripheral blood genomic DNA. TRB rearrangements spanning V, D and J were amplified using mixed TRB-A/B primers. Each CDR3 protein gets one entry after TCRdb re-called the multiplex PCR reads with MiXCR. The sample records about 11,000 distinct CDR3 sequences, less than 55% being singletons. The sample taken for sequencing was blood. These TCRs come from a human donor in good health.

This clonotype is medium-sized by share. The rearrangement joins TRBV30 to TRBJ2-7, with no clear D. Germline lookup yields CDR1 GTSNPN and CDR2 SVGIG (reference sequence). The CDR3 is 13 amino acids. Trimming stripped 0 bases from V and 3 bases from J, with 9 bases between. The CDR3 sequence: CAWSVGQIYEQYF. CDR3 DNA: TGTGCCTGGAGTGTTGGCCAGATCTACGAGCAGTACTTC.

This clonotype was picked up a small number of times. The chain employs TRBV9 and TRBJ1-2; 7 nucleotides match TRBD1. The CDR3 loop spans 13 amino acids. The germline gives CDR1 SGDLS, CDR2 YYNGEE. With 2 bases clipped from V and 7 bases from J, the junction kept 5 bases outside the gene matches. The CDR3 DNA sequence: TGTGCCAGCAGCGTCACAGGGGAGATTGGCTACACCTTC. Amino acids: CASSVTGEIGYTF.

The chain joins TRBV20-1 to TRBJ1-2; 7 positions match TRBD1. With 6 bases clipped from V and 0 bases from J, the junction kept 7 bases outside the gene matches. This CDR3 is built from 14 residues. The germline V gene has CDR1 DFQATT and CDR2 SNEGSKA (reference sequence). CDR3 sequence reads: CSASGQVANYGYTF. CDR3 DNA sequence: TGCAGTGCAAGCGGACAGGTAGCTAACTATGGCTACACCTTC.

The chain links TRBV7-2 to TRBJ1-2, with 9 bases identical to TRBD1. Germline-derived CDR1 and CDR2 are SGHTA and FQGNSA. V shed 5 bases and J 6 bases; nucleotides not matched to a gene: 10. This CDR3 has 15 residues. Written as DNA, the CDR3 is TGTGCCAGCAGCCCCCCTCTTACAGGGGGCAATGGCTACACCTTC. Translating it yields CASSPPLTGGNGYTF.

The CDR3 DNA is TGCGCCAGCAGCCCACCGTCCGGGGATGGCTACACCTTC. Translation gives CASSPPSGDGYTF. The chain links TRBV5-1 to TRBJ1-2; D is uncertain. CDR1 and CDR2 (germline): SGHRS, YFSETQ. Trimming removed 4 bases from V and 6 bases from J, with 13 bases in between. This CDR3 has 13 amino acids.

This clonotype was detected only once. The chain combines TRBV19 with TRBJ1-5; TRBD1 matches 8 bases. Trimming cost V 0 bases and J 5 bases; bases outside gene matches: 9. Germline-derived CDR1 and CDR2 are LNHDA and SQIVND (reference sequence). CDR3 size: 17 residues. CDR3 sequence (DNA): TGTGCCAGTAGTATAGATCCCCGACAGGGGCTACATCAGCCCCAGCATTTT. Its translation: CASSIDPRQGLHQPQHF.

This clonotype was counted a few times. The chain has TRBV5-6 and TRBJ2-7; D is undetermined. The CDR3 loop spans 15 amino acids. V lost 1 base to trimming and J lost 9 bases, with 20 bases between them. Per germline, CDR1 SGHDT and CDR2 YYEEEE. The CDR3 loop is CASSLLGQQQPRQYF. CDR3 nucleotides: TGTGCCAGCAGCTTGTTAGGGCAGCAACAACCTAGGCAGTACTTC.

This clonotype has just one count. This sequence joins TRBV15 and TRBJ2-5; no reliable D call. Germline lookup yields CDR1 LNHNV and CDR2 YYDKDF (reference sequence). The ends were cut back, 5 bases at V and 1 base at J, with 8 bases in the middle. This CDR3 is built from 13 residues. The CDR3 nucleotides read TGTGCCACCAGCCGCAGCACCCAAGAGACCCAGTACTTC. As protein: CATSRSTQETQYF.

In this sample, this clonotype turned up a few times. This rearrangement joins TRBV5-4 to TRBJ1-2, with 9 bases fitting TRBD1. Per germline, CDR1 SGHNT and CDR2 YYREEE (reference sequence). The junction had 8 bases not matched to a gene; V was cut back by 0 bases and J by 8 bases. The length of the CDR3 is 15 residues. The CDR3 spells CASSLAKQGAEGYTF. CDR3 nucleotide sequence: TGTGCCAGCAGCTTGGCCAAACAGGGGGCGGAGGGCTACACCTTC.

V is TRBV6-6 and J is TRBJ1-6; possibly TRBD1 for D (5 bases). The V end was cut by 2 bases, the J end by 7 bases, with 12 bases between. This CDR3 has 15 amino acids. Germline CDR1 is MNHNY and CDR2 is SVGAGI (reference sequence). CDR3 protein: CASSYGQGRNSPLHF. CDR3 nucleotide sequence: TGTGCCAGCAGTTACGGGCAGGGTAGGAATTCACCCCTCCACTTT.

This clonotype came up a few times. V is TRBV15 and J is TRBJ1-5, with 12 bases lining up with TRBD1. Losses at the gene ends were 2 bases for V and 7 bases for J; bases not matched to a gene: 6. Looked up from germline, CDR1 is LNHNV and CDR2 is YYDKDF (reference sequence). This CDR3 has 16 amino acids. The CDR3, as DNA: TGTGCCACCAGCAGACAAGGGACAGGGGGCAGACAGCCCCAGCATTTT. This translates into CATSRQGTGGRQPQHF.

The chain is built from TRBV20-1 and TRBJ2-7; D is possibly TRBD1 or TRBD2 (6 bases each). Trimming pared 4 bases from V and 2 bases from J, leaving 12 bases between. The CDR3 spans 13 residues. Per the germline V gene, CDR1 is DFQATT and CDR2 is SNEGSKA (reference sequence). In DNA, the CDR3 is TGCAGTGCTAAGGGGGGTAAAACCTACGAGCAGTACTTC. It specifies CSAKGGKTYEQYF.

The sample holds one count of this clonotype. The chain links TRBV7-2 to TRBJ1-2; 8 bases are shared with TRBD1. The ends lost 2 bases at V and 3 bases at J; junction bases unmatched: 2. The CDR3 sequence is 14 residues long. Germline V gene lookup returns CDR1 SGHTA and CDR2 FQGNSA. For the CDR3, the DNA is TGTGCCAGCAGCTTAAAGGGACAGGACTATGGCTACACCTTC. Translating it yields CASSLKGQDYGYTF.

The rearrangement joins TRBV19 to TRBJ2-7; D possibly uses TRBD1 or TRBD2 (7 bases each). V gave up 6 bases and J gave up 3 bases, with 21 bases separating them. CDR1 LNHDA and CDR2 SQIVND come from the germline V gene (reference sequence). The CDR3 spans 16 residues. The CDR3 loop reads CASRRDSGPGGYEQYF. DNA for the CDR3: TGTGCCAGTAGGCGCGATAGCGGGCCAGGGGGCTACGAGCAGTACTTC.

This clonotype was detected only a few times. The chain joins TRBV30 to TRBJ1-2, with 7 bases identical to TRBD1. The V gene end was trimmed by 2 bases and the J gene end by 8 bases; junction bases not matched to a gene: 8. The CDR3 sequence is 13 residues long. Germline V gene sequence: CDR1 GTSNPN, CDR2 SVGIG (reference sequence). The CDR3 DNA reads TGTGCCTGGAGTCCCGACAGGGACTCCGGCTACACCTTC. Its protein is CAWSPDRDSGYTF.

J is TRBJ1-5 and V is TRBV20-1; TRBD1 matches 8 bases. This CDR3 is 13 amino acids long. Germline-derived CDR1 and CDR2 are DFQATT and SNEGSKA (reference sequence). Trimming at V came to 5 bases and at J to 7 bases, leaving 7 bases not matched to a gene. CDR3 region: CSARQGTGQPQHF. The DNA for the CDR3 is TGCAGTGCTCGACAGGGGACGGGGCAGCCCCAGCATTTT.

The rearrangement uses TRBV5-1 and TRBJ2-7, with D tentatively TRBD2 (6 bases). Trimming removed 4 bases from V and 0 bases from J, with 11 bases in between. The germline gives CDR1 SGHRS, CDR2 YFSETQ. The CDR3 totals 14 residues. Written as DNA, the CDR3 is TGCGCCAGCAGCCTCGGGGGACTCTCCTACGAGCAGTACTTC. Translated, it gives CASSLGGLSYEQYF.

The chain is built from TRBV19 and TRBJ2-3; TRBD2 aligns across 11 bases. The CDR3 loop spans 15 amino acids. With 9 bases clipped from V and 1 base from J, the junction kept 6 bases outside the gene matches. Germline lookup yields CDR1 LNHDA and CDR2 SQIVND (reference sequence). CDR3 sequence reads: CASSLLAGGTDTQYF. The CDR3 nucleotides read TGTGCCAGCAGTTTACTAGCGGGGGGCACAGATACGCAGTATTTT.

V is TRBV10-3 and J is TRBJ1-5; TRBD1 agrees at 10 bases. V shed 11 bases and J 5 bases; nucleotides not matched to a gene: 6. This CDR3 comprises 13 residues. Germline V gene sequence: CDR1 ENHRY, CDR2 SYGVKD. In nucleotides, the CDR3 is TGTGCCGCCGGACAGGGGGGGGATCAGCCCCAGCATTTT. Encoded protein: CAAGQGGDQPQHF.

DNA for the CDR3: TGTGCCAGTAGTATAGATCCGGGTGACAGATCTAATGAAAAACTGTTTTTT. This translates into CASSIDPGDRSNEKLFF. The genes are TRBV19 and TRBJ1-4, with D possibly being TRBD1 (5 bases). Germline CDR1 and CDR2: LNHDA and SQIVND (reference sequence). Trimming shortened V by 0 bases and J by 3 bases, and 14 bases separated the two germline ends. There are 17 residues in the CDR3.